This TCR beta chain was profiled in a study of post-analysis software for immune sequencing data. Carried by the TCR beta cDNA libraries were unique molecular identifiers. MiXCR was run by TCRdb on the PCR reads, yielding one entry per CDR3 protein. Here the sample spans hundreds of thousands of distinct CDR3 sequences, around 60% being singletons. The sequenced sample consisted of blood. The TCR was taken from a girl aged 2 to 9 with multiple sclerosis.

CDR3 sequence: CASSLSGVWETQYF. CDR3 coding DNA: TGTGCCAGCAGCTTGTCCGGCGTCTGGGAGACCCAGTACTTC. This sequence joins TRBV7-7 and TRBJ2-5; D unresolved. CDR3 length equals 14 residues. Per the germline V gene, CDR1 is SSHAT and CDR2 is FNYEAQ (reference sequence). V lost 3 bases to trimming and J lost 5 bases, with 13 bases between them.